One and the same sample provided the 23 T cell receptor beta chains below, sequenced in a study of T cell repertoires in cytomegalovirus infection. TCRdb recomputed calls from the reads with MiXCR, one row per CDR3 protein. The sample records around 530,000 distinct CDR3 sequences, around 27% being singletons. The sequenced sample was PBMCs. These receptor sequences come from a human donor in good health (CMV status not recorded). Some clones in this sample may be carry-over from other donors' samples.

This chain joins TRBV6-2 or TRBV6-3 and TRBJ2-7, with TRBD2 identical over 10 bases. Trimming cost V 2 bases and J 6 bases; bases outside gene matches: 4. This CDR3 region has 14 residues. Per germline, CDR1 MNHEY and CDR2 SVGEGT. The CDR3 region is CASSYIAGGGEQYV. The CDR3 nucleotides are TGTGCCAGCAGTTACATAGCGGGAGGAGGCGAGCAGTACGTC.

The chain carries TRBV7-8 and TRBJ2-3, with D perhaps matching TRBD2 (5 bases). This CDR3 contains 17 residues. The germline CDR1 and CDR2 sequences are SGHVS and FQNEAQ. V was shortened by 1 base and J by 1 base, with 15 bases between the two germline ends. Here the CDR3 DNA reads TGTGCCAGCAGCTTAGAGGCCCGGGCGGGCCGCACAGATACGCAGTATTTT. Its protein is CASSLEARAGRTDTQYF.

This chain connects TRBV2 to TRBJ2-7; 12 nucleotides align to TRBD2. Germline loops: CDR1 SNHLY, CDR2 FYNNEI. CDR3 size: 15 residues. V shed 5 bases and J 6 bases; nucleotides not matched to a gene: 8. CDR3 amino acids: CASSPRTSGTPEQYV. Here the CDR3 DNA reads TGTGCCAGCAGTCCTCGGACTAGCGGGACCCCCGAGCAGTACGTC.

This clonotype was observed a few times. The chain has TRBV7-3 and TRBJ2-3; 9 nucleotides agree with TRBD2. Germline V gene lookup returns CDR1 SGHTA and CDR2 FQGTGA. Losses at the gene ends were 5 bases for V and 2 bases for J; bases not matched to a gene: 8. The CDR3 sequence is 16 residues long. Here the CDR3 DNA reads TGTGCCAGCAGCCCATCTAGCGGGATGCCCACAGATACGCAGTATTTT. As protein: CASSPSSGMPTDTQYF. Combining the CDR3 with reference TRBV7-3 and TRBJ2-3 gives the whole variable domain GAGVSQTPSNKVTEKGKYVELRCDPISGHTALYWYRQSLGQGPEFLIYFQGTGAADDSGLPNDRFFAVRPEGSVSTLKIQRTERGDSAVYLCASSPSSGMPTDTQYFGPGTRLTVL.

Concerning this clonotype: Given a much more abundant clone one base away, this may be a read error. The rearrangement joins TRBV7-6 to TRBJ2-5; TRBD1 aligns across 7 bases. The CDR3 runs 15 residues. CDR1 and CDR2 (germline): SGHVS, FNYEAQ. V lost 2 bases, J lost 11 bases, and 14 bases stayed unmatched. CDR3 loop: CASSLSGQERSKQYF. The CDR3 nucleotides are TGTGCCAGCAGCTTATCCGGACAGGAGAGGAGCAAACAGTACTTC.

The chain joins TRBV14 to TRBJ2-3, with no clear D. Germline V gene data show CDR1 as SGHDN and CDR2 as FVKESK. This CDR3 has 15 residues. Deletions cut 4 bases from V and 1 base from J, with 12 bases between. CDR3 coding DNA: TGTGCCAGCAGCCGTGTTGTTTCAGGCACAGATACGCAGTATTTT. It yields the protein CASSRVVSGTDTQYF.

This clonotype was counted a few times. The chain couples TRBV6-2 or TRBV6-3 to TRBJ2-5; tentatively, D is TRBD2 (5 bases). Trimming took 9 bases from V and 5 from J, leaving 16 bases between them. CDR1 and CDR2 (germline): MNHEY, SVGEGT. The CDR3 is 13 amino acids. CDR3 region: CASQEVTGETQYF. As DNA, the CDR3 is TGTGCCAGTCAGGAGGTGACTGGCGAGACCCAGTACTTC.

This sequence joins TRBV7-9 and TRBJ2-1, with 12 bases fitting TRBD2. The V and J ends lost 7 bases and 9 bases, in that order; junction bases with no gene match: 19. CDR1 and CDR2 (germline): SEHNR, FQNEAQ (reference sequence). CDR3 size: 18 residues. The CDR3 loop is CASIKETSGRLRPSEQFF. The CDR3 DNA follows: TGTGCCAGCATTAAGGAGACTAGCGGGAGACTAAGGCCCAGTGAGCAGTTCTTC.

This clonotype was detected many times. This sequence joins TRBV5-1 and TRBJ2-5; 9 bases are a match to TRBD2. The CDR3 spans 15 residues. Per germline, CDR1 SGHRS and CDR2 YFSETQ. After removal of 4 bases from V and 3 bases from J, the junction contained 7 bases not matched to a gene. The CDR3 DNA is TGCGCCAGCAGCGTCCATAGCGGGGGAGAAGAGACCCAGTACTTC. As protein: CASSVHSGGEETQYF.

The rearrangement links TRBV6-2 or TRBV6-3 to TRBJ1-2, with 7 bases identical to TRBD1. CDR3 size: 14 residues. Germline-derived CDR1 and CDR2 are MNHEY and SVGEGT. Trimming at V came to 6 bases and at J to 6 bases, leaving 10 bases not matched to a gene. CDR3 region: CASRAGGTANGYTF. The CDR3 DNA reads as TGTGCCAGCAGAGCCGGAGGGACAGCAAATGGCTACACCTTC.

By share of the sample, this clonotype is medium-sized. The chain combines TRBV7-2 with TRBJ2-6; no definite D call. The CDR3 consists of 13 residues. The V end was cut by 7 bases, the J end by 2 bases, with 6 bases between. Germline V gene data show CDR1 as SGHTA and CDR2 as FQGNSA. The DNA for the CDR3 is TGTGCCAGCACCCTCGCTGGGGCCAACGTCCTGACTTTC. Translating gives CASTLAGANVLTF.

The rearrangement uses TRBV6-8 and TRBJ2-5; 9 bases are a match to TRBD2. The CDR3 is 16 residues long. V lost 1 base to trimming and J lost 1 base; unmatched junction nucleotides: 4. Per the germline V gene, CDR1 is MNHGY and CDR2 is SAAAGT. The CDR3 protein is CASSYFPGLAQETQYF. DNA for the CDR3: TGTGCCAGCAGTTACTTTCCGGGACTAGCCCAAGAGACCCAGTACTTC.

In this sample, this clonotype turned up a few times. V gene TRBV28 combines with J gene TRBJ1-2; the D is unclear. Germline lookup yields CDR1 MDHEN and CDR2 SYDVKM. V was shortened by 7 bases and J by 4 bases, with 16 bases between the two germline ends. The CDR3 is 14 residues long. CDR3 nucleotide sequence: TGTGCCAGCACTCCCCCAGGAGGGATCTATGGCTACACCTTC. Its translation is CASTPPGGIYGYTF.

This clonotype showed up just once. The J gene is TRBJ2-1, the V gene TRBV7-9; TRBD2 is a possible D gene (6 bases). The CDR3 is made up of 17 amino acids. V lost 3 bases to trimming and J lost 3 bases, with 18 bases between them. CDR1 and CDR2 from the germline V gene are SEHNR and FQNEAQ (reference sequence). The CDR3 spells CASSFFFWPSDYNEQFF. The CDR3 DNA reads as TGTGCCAGCAGCTTTTTTTTTTGGCCTAGCGACTACAATGAGCAGTTCTTC.

The chain combines TRBV10-3 with TRBJ2-7; D uncertain. Germline loops: CDR1 ENHRY, CDR2 SYGVKD. V was trimmed by 3 bases and J by 2 bases, leaving 5 bases between them. CDR3 length equals 12 residues. As DNA, the CDR3 is TGTGCCATCAGTGACAGTACCTACGAGCAGTACTTC. Translation: CAISDSTYEQYF.

The chain links TRBV16 to TRBJ1-2; the D gene is possibly TRBD1 (5 bases). Trimming removed 0 bases from V and 4 bases from J, with 12 bases in between. CDR1 and CDR2 (germline): KGHSY, FQNENV. CDR3 size: 15 residues. CDR3 in amino acids: CASSQSGASLYGYTF. The DNA of the CDR3 is TGTGCCAGCAGCCAATCAGGGGCCAGCCTCTATGGCTACACCTTC.

The V gene is TRBV4-1, the J gene TRBJ2-7; possibly TRBD1 or TRBD2 for D (5 bases each). The CDR3 spans 15 residues. Trimming removed 1 base from V and 2 bases from J, with 12 bases in between. Germline CDR1 and CDR2: MGHRA and YSYEKL. This CDR3 reads CASSQGGTGTYEQYF. CDR3 DNA: TGCGCCAGCAGCCAAGGAGGGACGGGAACCTACGAGCAGTACTTC.

This clonotype appeared a few times. V gene TRBV7-4 combines with J gene TRBJ1-5; 8 bases align to TRBD1. This CDR3 is 13 amino acids long. The V gene's germline CDR1 is SGHVT and CDR2 SQSDAQ. J gave up 7 bases and V 10 bases, and 9 bases lay outside the gene matches. CDR3 protein: CANTHRGNQPQHF. The CDR3, as DNA: TGTGCCAACACACACAGGGGGAACCAGCCCCAGCATTTT. The entire variable domain, with the rest obtained from reference TRBV7-4 and TRBJ1-5, is as follows: GAGVSQSPRYKVAKRGRDVALRCDSISGHVTLYWYRQTLGQGSEVLTYSQSDAQRDKSGRPSGRFSAERPERSVSTLKIQRTEQGDSAVYLCANTHRGNQPQHFGDGTRLSIL.

The chain carries TRBV12-5 and TRBJ2-7, with D tentatively TRBD1 (5 bases). V shed 3 bases and J shed 0 bases, with 9 bases lying between them. The germline CDR1 and CDR2 sequences are LGHNT and FRNRAP. This CDR3 region has 14 residues. As DNA, the CDR3 is TGTGCTAGTGGTTTAGGGGCAGCCTCCTACGAGCAGTACGTC. Translating it yields CASGLGAASYEQYV.

This clonotype has ten or more counts. The V call is TRBV7-2, the J call TRBJ2-5; 9 bases fit TRBD2. V dropped 5 bases and J dropped 1; count of bases not matched to a gene: 8. The CDR3 contains 16 residues. Germline V gives CDR1 SGHTA, CDR2 FQGNSA. The CDR3, as DNA: TGTGCCAGCAGCATCGGACTAGCGAATGGCCAAGAGACCCAGTACTTC. It translates to CASSIGLANGQETQYF.

This clonotype was observed many times. The chain has TRBV7-8 and TRBJ2-4; TRBD2 matches at 13 bases. The CDR3 is 17 residues long. V trimming: 4 bases; J trimming: 8 bases; junction bases outside the gene matches: 11. Germline-derived CDR1 and CDR2 are SGHVS and FQNEAQ. This CDR3 reads CASSSLGTSGIGYIQYF. In nucleotides, the CDR3 is TGTGCCAGCAGCTCTCTTGGGACTAGCGGGATCGGATACATTCAGTACTTC.

This clonotype came up many times. The chain couples TRBV10-3 to TRBJ1-1; D remains ambiguous. Germline values: CDR1 ENHRY, CDR2 SYGVKD. CDR3 size: 15 residues. V was shortened by 0 bases and J by 4 bases, with 12 bases between the two germline ends. CDR3 nucleotides: TGTGCCATCAGTGAGTCGAGGAGGGCCAGCACTGAAGCTTTCTTT. As protein: CAISESRRASTEAFF.

The rearrangement joins TRBV28 to TRBJ2-1; 11 bases line up with TRBD2. Trimming took 4 bases from V and 0 from J; bases not matched to a gene: 11. Germline V gives CDR1 MDHEN, CDR2 SYDVKM. The CDR3 is 19 residues long. CDR3 loop: CASSSGVAGGPGSYNEQFF. CDR3 nucleotide sequence: TGTGCCAGCAGTTCCGGGGTAGCGGGAGGGCCGGGCTCCTACAATGAGCAGTTCTTC.